This record concerns one T cell receptor (beta chain) sequence. The antigen this receptor binds is unknown. No base quality information exists; no much larger clone differs at one position. This sample was included in a study of cytomegalovirus exposure and HLA in healthy donors (dated by TCRdb to the late 2010s). Some background on the complete study: An earlier analysis of roughly 500 of the donors reported roughly 300 Gb of sequence data and roughly 110 million unique TCR beta sequences from about 179 million T cells. Class I and class II HLA loci were covered by the typing at four-digit resolution. Among the roughly 390 genotyped donors, around 81% belonged to the genetic ancestry cluster associated with self-reported Caucasian donors. Rather than drawing on any new phenotypic data, the later analysis identified candidate immune exposures from TCR beta sequences and the way those sequences occurred across donors. Genome-wide SNP genotypes for about 65% of the 666 donors were used in a later genetic analysis, which treated that subset as a discovery cohort. To decide whether each TCR beta V gene segment behaved as functional or pseudogenic, an earlier analysis of 587 of the donors relied on high-throughput TCR beta sequencing. On average, roughly 250,000 unique TCR beta nucleotide sequences were sequenced per donor among fewer than 500 genotyped donors of the cohort, with 15% to 20% of those sequences being non-productive. Using immunosequencing, the study profiled T cell repertoires from around 670 subjects and related those repertoires to cytomegalovirus serostatus. To study patterns of TCR occurrence, a later analysis re-analyzed previously published TCR beta repertoires from around 700 donors and added high-resolution HLA genotyping. An early release that covered several hundred HLA-typed donors contained about 290 gigabases of sequencing data and tens of millions of unique TCR sequences. Along with the roughly 670-subject first cohort, a separate validation cohort of over a hundred different subjects was used. The study aimed to test whether signatures of past pathogen exposure could be identified by cataloging public T cell receptors. To predict cytomegalovirus infection status, the study combined high-throughput TCR immunosequencing, statistical association of individual TCRs with disease status, and machine learning. All discovery cohort repertoires had been generated on a single sequencing platform. Alongside the repertoire data, information on donor age, sex, ethnicity and CMV serostatus was compiled. Four or five DR-DQ haplotypes were handled as single units for association and clustering because linkage in the cohort was strong. The number of donors typed differed by locus, with roughly 620-640 for A, B, C, DRB1 and DQB1, around 500 for DQA1, some 570 for DPA1, and roughly 450 for DPB1. What the work shows at the level of the full study, not this receptor alone: Three of the identified cytomegalovirus-associated TCR beta chains were confirmed in vitro to be specific for cytomegalovirus antigens. Some IMGT-functional V segments, including TRBV6-2 and TRBV6-3, could not be distinguished by the 87-base-pair reads and were therefore excluded. Correlated functional status among segregating V segments might be attributable to linkage disequilibrium, but an unknown experimental factor could not be ruled out. A total of 150 to 200 TCR beta chains were listed by the study as associated with cytomegalovirus. Only TCR beta chains were sequenced in this cohort, and the absence of alpha or paired-chain data limited detectable features. V-gene and J-gene trimming of TCR beta chains was associated with a missense DCLRE1C variant in a later genetic analysis, and the association was replicated in an independent cohort. Across donors, most TCR sequences were observed very rarely, whereas some public TCRs were present in many individuals. The classifier was reported to diagnose cytomegalovirus status with high specificity and sensitivity in both the original and validation cohorts. In a later analysis, HLA-associated TCR beta chains showed more clonal expansion and lower generation probabilities than non-associated chains that were equally common. In a later genetic analysis, fewer N-insertions in productive TCRs were reported among donors in an Asian-associated ancestry cluster than the roughly 700-donor mean. In an earlier analysis of 587 of the donors, most TCR beta V segments appeared in productive rearrangements about 87% or about 30% of the time, broadly matching IMGT annotations. Presence/absence analyses assumed roughly uniform sequencing depth across donors, an assumption that may not hold. A cluster of highly shared sequence variants was judged likely to represent a technical artifact of the sequencing pipeline. HLA typing was unavailable for some donors at each locus, so association tests used only the typed subset. Assigning TCR associations to individual alleles was difficult when HLA alleles, especially DR and DQ, strongly co-occurred. The authors suggested that the approach could potentially be generalized to other disease states and immunological phenotypes. At a false discovery rate of 0.05, a later analysis linked 15,000 to 20,000 TCR beta sequences to specific HLA alleles. Roughly 15 rarely observed V segments, including chromosome 9 orphons, were excluded from the earlier analysis of approximately 500 of the donors because counts were too low. A further reported finding was that TCR beta sequences accurately predicted the HLA-A and HLA-B alleles for most subjects in the first cohort. According to a later analysis, TCR association rates differed among HLA loci, with DRB1 alleles showing the most associated TCRs and HLA-C alleles showing the fewest. Several of the top co-occurrence clusters appeared to be linked to parvovirus B19, influenza, CMV and Epstein-Barr virus, according to a later analysis. Immune exposure information for the cohort was limited to CMV serostatus. In a later analysis, most CMV-associated TCR beta chains were found to appear HLA-restricted, with HLA associations seemingly driven largely by CMV exposure.

The CDR3 numbers 15 residues from cysteine through phenylalanine. Kept here is only the CDR3 DNA, which spans 45 bases and is read in frame from base 1. V and J are trimmed by 6 bases and 6 bases, and the gene matches miss 12 bases of the junction. Per the germline V gene, MDHEN is the CDR1 and SYDVKM is the CDR2. The cohort was made up of about 610 healthy bone marrow donors. All cohort members were sampled while nominally healthy, although unrecorded immune exposures were likely present. The donor tested CMV seronegative, placing the donor among the approximately 400 seronegative members of the cohort. Every donor gave a peripheral blood sample, and the peripheral blood mononuclear cells from that sample were used for TCR beta sequencing. Genomic DNA extraction from the blood cell samples was performed with the Qiagen DNeasy Blood Extraction Kit. Receptors were amplified or captured by the immunoSEQ multiplex PCR assay. For the multiplex PCR, a mixture combining 60 forward primers for TCR Vbeta segments and 13 reverse primers for TCR Jbeta segments was used. A multiplex PCR assay on genomic DNA amplified the CDR3 region of rearranged TCR beta genes. Amplified TCR beta libraries were sequenced as 87-base-pair reads on the Illumina HiSeq System. The authors processed their data as follows. Across the roughly 640 repertoires, a later analysis counted 80 million or so unique TCR beta chains, around 10 million of which were shared by at least two donors. To remove PCR and sequencing errors, raw reads were error-corrected and collapsed into unique sequences using a nearest-neighbor algorithm that merged closely related sequences. Alignment of CDR3 sequences to IMGT reference sequences was used to assign V, D and J gene segments. For a sequence to be retained, at least a six-nucleotide match to both a V gene segment and a J gene segment was required. A rearrangement counted as productive if the CDR3 had no stop codons and remained in frame with V and J, and every other rearrangement counted as non-productive. Following IMGT convention, CDR3 was defined as the stretch from the second conserved V-encoded cysteine to the conserved J-encoded phenylalanine. Sequences without an unambiguous match to a single V gene segment were excluded from the earlier analysis of a few hundred of the donors. An earlier analysis of a few hundred of the donors classified V segments as functional when productive rearrangements were above 56.7% and as segregating when the standard deviation between donors was above 5%. A statistical classification framework was built to diagnose cytomegalovirus status from the catalog of TCR beta chain sequences. In a later analysis, V and J genes were assigned by comparing TCR nucleotide sequences against IMGT/GENE-DB human TR gene sequences. A later analysis assigned CDR3 sequences and most-parsimonious VDJ recombination scenarios with the TCRdist pipeline. In a later analysis, every TCR beta chain was defined by the combination of its CDR3 amino acid sequence and its V-gene family, and reads without a unique V-gene family were dropped. In a later analysis, some 600 highly shared, low-generation-probability nucleotide sequences were removed to address suspected cross-contamination and a sequencing artifact. In a later analysis, a clonal expansion index was calculated for each public chain from normalized within-repertoire ranks of inferred template counts. Generation probabilities in a later analysis came from a VDJ recombination model fitted to out-of-frame rearrangements, and those results were checked against IGoR. In a later analysis, hypergeometric tests were used to score TCR-TCR, TCR-HLA and TCR-CMV co-occurrence, with a repertoire-size bias correction applied to TCR pairs. False discovery rates were estimated in a later analysis by permuting HLA or CMV assignments 20 times. In a later analysis, co-occurring TCRs were grouped using DBSCAN, with TCRdist sequence similarity added in when clustering inside HLA-allele-positive subsets. For co-occurrence clustering, repertoires with fewer than 30,000 or more than 120,000 public chains were excluded, along with roughly 5 repertoires with anomalous nucleotide sharing. Entries here come from immuneACCESS through TCRdb and include only in-frame sequences with V and J called. Some clones fail to appear in such tables; in the studies checked, an unresolved V gene covers under half of the shortfall, and the cause of the remainder is unknown. V, J and clone size were drawn from that table, and D and trimming were deduced from the DNA. The sample table lists more than 150,000 clones, about 86% of them with a count of one. Of the sample, 2.2% falls within the top ten clones.

The sequenced sample was PBMCs. The rearranged chain carries TRBV28 and TRBJ2-3, and TRBD2 aligns with 7 junction nucleotides. The receptor was derived from a woman between 25 and 40 years old in good health and CMV-seronegative. The bases read TGTGCCAGCAGGGAGTGGCGGGGGAGGTCTGATACGCAGTATTTT. It encodes CASREWRGRSDTQYF.